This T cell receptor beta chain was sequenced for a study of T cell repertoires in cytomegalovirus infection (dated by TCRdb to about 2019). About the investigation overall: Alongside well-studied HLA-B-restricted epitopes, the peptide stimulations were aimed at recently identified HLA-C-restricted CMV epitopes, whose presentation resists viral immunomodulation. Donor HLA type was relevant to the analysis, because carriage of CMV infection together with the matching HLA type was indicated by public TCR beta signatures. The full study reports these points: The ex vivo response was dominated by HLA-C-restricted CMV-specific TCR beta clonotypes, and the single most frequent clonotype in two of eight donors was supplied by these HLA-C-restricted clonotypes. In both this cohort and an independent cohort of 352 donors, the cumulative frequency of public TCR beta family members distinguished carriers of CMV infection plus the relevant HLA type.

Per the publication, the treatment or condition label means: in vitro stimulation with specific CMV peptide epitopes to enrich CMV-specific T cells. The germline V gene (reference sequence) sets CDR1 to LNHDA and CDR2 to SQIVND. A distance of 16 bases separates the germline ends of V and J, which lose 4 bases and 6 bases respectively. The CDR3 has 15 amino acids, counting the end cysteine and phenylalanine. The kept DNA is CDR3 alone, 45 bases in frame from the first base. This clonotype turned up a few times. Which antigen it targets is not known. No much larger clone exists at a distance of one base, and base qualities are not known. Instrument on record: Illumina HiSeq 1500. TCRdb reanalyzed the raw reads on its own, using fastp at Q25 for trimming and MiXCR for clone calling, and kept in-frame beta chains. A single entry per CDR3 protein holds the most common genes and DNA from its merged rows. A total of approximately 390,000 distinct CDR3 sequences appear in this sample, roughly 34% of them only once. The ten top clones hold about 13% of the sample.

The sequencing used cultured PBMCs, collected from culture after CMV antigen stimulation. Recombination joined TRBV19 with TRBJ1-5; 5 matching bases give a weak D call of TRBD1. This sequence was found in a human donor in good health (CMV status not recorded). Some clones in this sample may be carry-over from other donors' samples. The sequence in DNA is TGTGCCAGTAGTAACCTCGGGACGGCGTCTCAGCCCCAGCATTTT. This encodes CASSNLGTASQPQHF.